Listed below are T cell receptor beta chains from one sample, sequenced in a study of STAT3 mutations in large granular lymphocyte leukemia. The method was immunoSEQ multiplex PCR; TCRdb's version includes in-frame clones alone and lacks a portion of them. Of 35,000 or so clones listed, 88% were seen once; the top ten hold 0.43%. Sequencing was done on a sample of PBMCs. All receptors derive from a human donor with T large granular lymphocyte leukemia. Some clones in this sample may be carry-over from other donors' samples. Each CDR3 is given with its conserved first and last residue. A D gene is named only where the DNA matches it firmly. Only some rows state a clone size, as once, few, many or a class for expanded clones.

TRBJ1-5 TRBV10-3 . . TGTGCCATCAGTGATACGGGGAGAGGAAATCAGCCCCAGCATTTT CAISDTGRGNQPQHF
TRBJ1-4 TRBV4-2 once TRBD1 TGTGCCAGCAGCCAAGATAAGGGGACAGTGAATGAAAAACTGTTTTTT CASSQDKGTVNEKLFF
TRBJ1-2 TRBV11-2 . TRBD1 TGTGCCAGCAGCTACCAGACAGGGCATGATGGCTACACCTTC CASSYQTGHDGYTF
TRBJ1-5 TRBV28 . . TGTGCCAGCAGTTTTCTCGGTGCCAATCAGCCCCAGCATTTT CASSFLGANQPQHF
TRBJ1-3 TRBV4-2 many . TGTGCCAGCAGCGCCCAGCGAAACACCATATATTTT CASSAQRNTIYF
TRBJ1-1 TRBV18 . TRBD1 TGTGCCAGCTCATTACAGGGGGCGAAGGACACTGAAGCTTTCTTT CASSLQGAKDTEAFF
TRBJ2-3 TRBV18 . TRBD2 TGTGCCAGCTCAAGAGGCGCGGGGGGCCCCCATAGCACAGATACGCAGTATTTT CASSRGAGGPHSTDTQYF
TRBJ1-5 TRBV6-6 . . TGTGCCAGCAGGAGGGGGTATAGCAATCAGCCCCAGCATTTT CASRRGYSNQPQHF
TRBJ1-5 TRBV4-3 . . TGCGCCAGCAGCCAAGTCTTTCAGAACAATCAGCCCCAGCATTTT CASSQVFQNNQPQHF
TRBJ1-3 TRBV11-2 . . TGTGCCAGCAGTTGGGACGTTGGAAACACCATATATTTT CASSWDVGNTIYF
TRBJ2-5 TRBV4-2 . . TGTGCCAGCAGCCTATATCACCGGGGGCGAGAGACCCAGTACTTC CASSLYHRGRETQYF
TRBJ2-5 TRBV5-1 . TRBD2 TGCGCCAGCAGCTTGGGAATAGCGGGGTTTTTAGAGACCCAGTACTTC CASSLGIAGFLETQYF
TRBJ1-5 TRBV28 . . TGTGCCAGCAGTTTGAACAGGGTTCAGCCCCAGCATTTT CASSLNRVQPQHF
TRBJ1-1 TRBV19 . . TGTGCCAGTAGTATGGGTCGGAACACTGAAGCTTTCTTT CASSMGRNTEAFF
TRBJ2-3 TRBV7-2 once . TGTGCCAGCAGCTCCCGGTTGGGTCACACAGATACGCAGTATTTT CASSSRLGHTDTQYF
TRBJ2-1 TRBV29-1 . . TGCAGCGTATCTTATGGTCGATACAATGAGCAGTTCTTC CSVSYGRYNEQFF
TRBJ2-1 TRBV11-2 few . TGTGCCAGCAGCTTAGTAGATGAGCAGTTCTTC CASSLVDEQFF
TRBJ2-1 TRBV9 . TRBD1 TGTGCCAGCAGCGGGGGACAGGACTCCTACAATGAGCAGTTCTTC CASSGGQDSYNEQFF
TRBJ2-5 TRBV19 . . TGTGCCAGTAGTATTGGCGGTCAAGAGGAGACCCAGTACTTC CASSIGGQEETQYF
TRBJ1-6 TRBV27 . . TGTGCCAGCAAAGGGAATGGGCAGTTTAATTCACCCCTCCACTTT CASKGNGQFNSPLHF
TRBJ2-2 TRBV20-1 . . TGCAGTGGCAAATTGGCCGGGGAGCTGTTTTTT CSGKLAGELFF
TRBJ2-3 TRBV5-6 . . TGTGCCAGCAGCTTGGAAGCCCCAACGCAGTATTTT CASSLEAPTQYF
TRBJ2-5 TRBV13 . . TGTGCCAGCAGCTCACTCCAAGAGACCCAGTACTTC CASSSLQETQYF
TRBJ1-2 TRBV7-6 . . TGTGCCAGCAGCTCAAGGACAGCTGAGAACTATGGCTACACCTTC CASSSRTAENYGYTF
TRBJ1-3 TRBV6-5 once . TGTGCCAGCAAACCGGGCCACGGAAACACCATATATTTT CASKPGHGNTIYF
TRBJ1-4 TRBV5-1 . . TGCGCCAGCAGCTGGACCGCGGCAACTAATGAAAAACTGTTTTTT CASSWTAATNEKLFF
TRBJ1-6 TRBV6-5 . . TGTGCCAGCAGTTATGGGACACCGGGAGGTAATTCACCCCTCCACTTT CASSYGTPGGNSPLHF
TRBJ1-2 TRBV6-5 . . TGTGCCAGCAGTAATCAGGGGTTCTATGGCTACACCTTC CASSNQGFYGYTF
TRBJ2-5 TRBV7-9 . . TGTGCCAGCAGCTCTCAGCTGTACCAAGAGACCCAGTACTTC CASSSQLYQETQYF
TRBJ2-3 TRBV5-4 . . TGTGCCAGCAGCTTGTTCGGGCCAATGGCTTCAGATACGCAGTATTTT CASSLFGPMASDTQYF
TRBJ2-5 TRBV15 few . TGTGCCACCAGCAGAGATAGGGGATGGGGGGGCGCCCAGTACTTC CATSRDRGWGGAQYF
TRBJ2-1 TRBV3-2 . . TGTGCCAGCAGCCATTTGTTCTTC CASSHLFF
TRBJ2-6 TRBV4-3 . . TGCGCCAGCACCTCAGAGTTTTCTGGGGCCAACGTCCTGACTTTC CASTSEFSGANVLTF